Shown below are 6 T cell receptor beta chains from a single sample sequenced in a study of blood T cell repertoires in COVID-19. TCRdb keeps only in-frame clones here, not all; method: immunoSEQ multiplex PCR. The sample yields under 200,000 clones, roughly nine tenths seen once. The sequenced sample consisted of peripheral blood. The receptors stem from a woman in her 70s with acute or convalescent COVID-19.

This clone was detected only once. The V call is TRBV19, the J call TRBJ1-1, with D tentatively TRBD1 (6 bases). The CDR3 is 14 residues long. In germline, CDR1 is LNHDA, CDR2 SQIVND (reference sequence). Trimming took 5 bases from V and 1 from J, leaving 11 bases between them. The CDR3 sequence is CASSHRVQNTEAFF. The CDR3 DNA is TGTGCCAGTAGTCACAGGGTCCAGAACACTGAAGCTTTCTTT.

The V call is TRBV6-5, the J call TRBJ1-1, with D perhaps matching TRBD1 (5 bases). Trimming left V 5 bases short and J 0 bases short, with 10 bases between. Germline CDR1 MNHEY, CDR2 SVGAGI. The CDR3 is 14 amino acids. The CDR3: CASSRQLMNTEAFF. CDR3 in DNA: TGTGCCAGCAGTCGACAGCTTATGAACACTGAAGCTTTCTTT.

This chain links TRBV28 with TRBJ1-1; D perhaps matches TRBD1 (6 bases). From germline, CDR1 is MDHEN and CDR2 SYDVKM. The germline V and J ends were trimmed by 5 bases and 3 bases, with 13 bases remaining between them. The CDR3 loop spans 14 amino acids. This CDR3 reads CASSTGGGDTEAFF. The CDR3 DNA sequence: TGTGCCAGCAGTACTGGAGGGGGGGACACTGAAGCTTTCTTT.

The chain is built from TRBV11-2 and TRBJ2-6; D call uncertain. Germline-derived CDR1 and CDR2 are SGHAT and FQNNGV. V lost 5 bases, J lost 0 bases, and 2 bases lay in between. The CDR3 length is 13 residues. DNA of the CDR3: TGTGCCAGCAGCCTCTCTGGGGCCAACGTCCTGACTTTC. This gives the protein CASSLSGANVLTF. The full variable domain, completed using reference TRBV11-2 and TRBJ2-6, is EAGVAQSPRYKIIEKRQSVAFWCNPISGHATLYWYQQILGQGPKLLIQFQNNGVVDDSQLPKDRFSAERLKGVDSTLKIQPAKLEDSAVYLCASSLSGANVLTFGAGSRLTVL.

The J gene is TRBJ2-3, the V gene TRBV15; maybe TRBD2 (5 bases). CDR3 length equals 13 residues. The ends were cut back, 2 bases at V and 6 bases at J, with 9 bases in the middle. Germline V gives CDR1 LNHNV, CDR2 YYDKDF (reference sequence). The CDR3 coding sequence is TGTGCCACCAGCAGACCACTAGTGGATACGCAGTATTTT. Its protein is CATSRPLVDTQYF.

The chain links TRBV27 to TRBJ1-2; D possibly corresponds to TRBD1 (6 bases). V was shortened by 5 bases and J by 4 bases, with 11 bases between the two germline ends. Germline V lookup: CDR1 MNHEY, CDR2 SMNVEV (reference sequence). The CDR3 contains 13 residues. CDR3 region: CASSPQGSYGYTF. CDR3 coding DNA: TGTGCCAGCAGTCCACAGGGCTCCTATGGCTACACCTTC.